The 2 T cell receptor beta chains reported below all come from one sample, sequenced in a study of OX40 agonist ivuxolimab in advanced cancers. The repertoire was sequenced with immunoSEQ multiplex PCR; TCRdb's copy has only in-frame clones and lacks some. The sample records about 22,000 clones, 65% to 85% being singletons. The material sequenced was CD4+ or CD8+ T cells sorted from blood, taken in a trial of the OX40 agonist ivuxolimab. The receptor set was obtained from an adult with an advanced solid tumor such as melanoma, head and neck, liver or kidney cancer.

This chain links TRBV9 with TRBJ2-7; 8 nucleotides agree with TRBD2. The CDR3 covers 15 residues. Trimming removed 0 bases from V and 0 bases from J; junction bases left unmatched: 2. Germline CDR1 SGDLS, CDR2 YYNGEE. This chain's CDR3 is CASSVASGRSYEQYF. The CDR3 DNA reads TGTGCCAGCAGCGTAGCTAGCGGGCGCTCCTACGAGCAGTACTTC.

The table lists this clone with a count of one. The CDR3 spells CASSPPGQETQYF. The CDR3 DNA reads TGTGCCAGCTCACCACCGGGGCAAGAGACCCAGTACTTC. The rearrangement joins TRBV18 to TRBJ2-5; D is unclear. Germline CDR1 reads KGHSH; CDR2 reads LQKENI. V gave up 0 bases and J gave up 2 bases, with 4 bases separating them. CDR3 length: 13 residues.